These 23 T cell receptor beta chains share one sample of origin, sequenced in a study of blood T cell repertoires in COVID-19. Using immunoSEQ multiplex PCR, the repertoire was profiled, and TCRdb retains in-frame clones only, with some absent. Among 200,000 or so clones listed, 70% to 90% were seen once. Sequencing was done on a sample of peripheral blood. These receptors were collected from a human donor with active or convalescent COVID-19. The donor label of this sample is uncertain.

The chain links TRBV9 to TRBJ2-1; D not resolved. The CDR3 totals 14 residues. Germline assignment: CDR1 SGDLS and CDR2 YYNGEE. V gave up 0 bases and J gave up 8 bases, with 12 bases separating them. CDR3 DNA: TGTGCCAGCAGCGTAGATCGAAGAGCCGATGAGCAGTTCTTC. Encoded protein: CASSVDRRADEQFF.

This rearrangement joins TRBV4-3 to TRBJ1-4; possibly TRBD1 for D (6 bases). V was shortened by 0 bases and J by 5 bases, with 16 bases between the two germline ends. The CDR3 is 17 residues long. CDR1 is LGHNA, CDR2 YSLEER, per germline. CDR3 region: CASSQDMIGGRNEKLFF. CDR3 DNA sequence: TGCGCCAGCAGCCAAGATATGATAGGGGGTCGAAATGAAAAACTGTTTTTT.

The CDR3 loop is CASSPLTGGYQPQHF. CDR3 nucleotide sequence: TGTGCCAGCTCACCACTTACAGGGGGTTATCAGCCCCAGCATTTT. The chain combines TRBV18 with TRBJ1-5, with 8 bases fitting TRBD1. Germline CDR1 and CDR2: KGHSH and LQKENI. The CDR3 is 15 residues long. The J segment lost 5 bases and the V segment lost 1 base, leaving 4 bases of the junction unmatched. The full variable domain, in which reference TRBV18 and TRBJ1-5 provide the parts outside the CDR3, is NAGVMQNPRHLVRRRGQEARLRCSPMKGHSHVYWYRQLPEEGLKFMVYLQKENIIDESGMPKERFSAEFPKEGPSILRIQQVVRGDSAAYFCASSPLTGGYQPQHFGDGTRLSIL.

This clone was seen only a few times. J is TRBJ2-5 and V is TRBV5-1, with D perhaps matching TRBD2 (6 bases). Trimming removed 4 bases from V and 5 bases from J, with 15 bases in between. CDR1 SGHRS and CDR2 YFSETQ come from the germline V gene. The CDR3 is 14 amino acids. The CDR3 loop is CASSLSGTPETQYF. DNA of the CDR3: TGCGCCAGCAGCCTCTCCGGGACTCCTGAGACCCAGTACTTC.

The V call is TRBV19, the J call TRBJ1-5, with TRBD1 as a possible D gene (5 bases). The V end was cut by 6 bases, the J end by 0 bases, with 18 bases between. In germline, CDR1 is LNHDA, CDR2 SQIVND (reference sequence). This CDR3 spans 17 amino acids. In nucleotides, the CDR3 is TGTGCCAGTAGCTCCCAGAGACAGCGTTATAGCAATCAGCCCCAGCATTTT. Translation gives CASSSQRQRYSNQPQHF. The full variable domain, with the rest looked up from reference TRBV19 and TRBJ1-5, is DGGITQSPKYLFRKEGQNVTLSCEQNLNHDAMYWYRQDPGQGLRLIYYSQIVNDFQKGDIAEGYSVSREKKESFPLTVTSAQKNPTAFYLCASSSQRQRYSNQPQHFGDGTRLSIL.

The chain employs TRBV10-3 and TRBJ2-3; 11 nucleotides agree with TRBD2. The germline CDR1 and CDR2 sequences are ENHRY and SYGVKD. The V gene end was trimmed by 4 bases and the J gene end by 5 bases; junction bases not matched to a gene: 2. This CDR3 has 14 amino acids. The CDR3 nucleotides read TGTGCCATCAGTGTTAGCGGGGGGGTAGATACGCAGTATTTT. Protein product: CAISVSGGVDTQYF.

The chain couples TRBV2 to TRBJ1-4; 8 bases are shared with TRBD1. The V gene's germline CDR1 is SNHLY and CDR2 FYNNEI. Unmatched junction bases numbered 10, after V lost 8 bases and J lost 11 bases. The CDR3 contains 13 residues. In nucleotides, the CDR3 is TGTGCCAGCGAGAGACAGGGGAGTAGGAAACTGTTTTTT. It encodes CASERQGSRKLFF.

CDR3 sequence: CASSTRQQGVSSPLHF. The CDR3 DNA reads as TGTGCCAGCAGTACCCGCCAACAGGGCGTGAGTTCACCCCTCCACTTT. The J gene is TRBJ1-6, the V gene TRBV28; possible D gene TRBD1, 6 bases. CDR3 length: 16 residues. Trimming took 5 bases from V and 9 from J, leaving 20 bases between them. CDR1 and CDR2 (germline): MDHEN, SYDVKM. Together with reference TRBV28 and TRBJ1-6, the CDR3 gives the full variable domain: DVKVTQSSRYLVKRTGEKVFLECVQDMDHENMFWYRQDPGLGLRLIYFSYDVKMKEKGDIPEGYSVSREKKERFSLILESASTNQTSMYLCASSTRQQGVSSPLHFGNGTRLTVT.

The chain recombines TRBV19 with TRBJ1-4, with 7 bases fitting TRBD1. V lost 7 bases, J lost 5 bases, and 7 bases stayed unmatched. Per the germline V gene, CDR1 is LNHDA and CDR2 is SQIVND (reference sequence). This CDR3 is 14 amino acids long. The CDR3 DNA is TGTGCCAGTACCCGGACAGGTGACAATGAAAAACTGTTTTTT. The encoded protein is CASTRTGDNEKLFF.

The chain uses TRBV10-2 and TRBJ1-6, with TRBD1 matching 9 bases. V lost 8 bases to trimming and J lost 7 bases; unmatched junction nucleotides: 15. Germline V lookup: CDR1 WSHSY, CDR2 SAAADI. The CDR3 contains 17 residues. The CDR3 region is CASRDRDISARNSPLHF. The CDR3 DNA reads TGCGCCAGCCGGGACAGGGATATCTCAGCGAGGAATTCACCCCTCCACTTT.

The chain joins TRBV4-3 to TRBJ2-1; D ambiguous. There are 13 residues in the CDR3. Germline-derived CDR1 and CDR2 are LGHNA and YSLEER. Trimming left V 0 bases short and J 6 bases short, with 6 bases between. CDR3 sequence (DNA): TGCGCCAGCAGCCAAGATCTACGCAATGAGCAGTTCTTC. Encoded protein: CASSQDLRNEQFF.

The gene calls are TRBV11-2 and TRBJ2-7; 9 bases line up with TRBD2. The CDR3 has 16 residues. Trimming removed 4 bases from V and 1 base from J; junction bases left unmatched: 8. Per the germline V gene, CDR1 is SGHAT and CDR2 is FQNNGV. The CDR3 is CASSSIKGLASYEQYF. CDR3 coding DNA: TGTGCCAGCAGCTCAATTAAGGGACTAGCTTCCTACGAGCAGTACTTC.

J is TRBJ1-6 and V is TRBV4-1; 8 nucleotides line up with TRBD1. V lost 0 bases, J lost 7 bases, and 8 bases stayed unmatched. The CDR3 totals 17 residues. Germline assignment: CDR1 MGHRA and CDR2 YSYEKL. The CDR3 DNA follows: TGCGCCAGCAGCCAAGATCTTGGCAGGGGGCGAAATTCACCCCTCCACTTT. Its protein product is CASSQDLGRGRNSPLHF.

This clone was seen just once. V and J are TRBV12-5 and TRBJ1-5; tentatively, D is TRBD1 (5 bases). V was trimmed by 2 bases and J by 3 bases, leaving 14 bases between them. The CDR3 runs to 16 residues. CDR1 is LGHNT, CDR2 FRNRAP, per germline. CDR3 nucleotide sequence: TGTGCTAGTGGTTTGTCTTCGGGGGTTACCAATCAGCCCCAGCATTTT. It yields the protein CASGLSSGVTNQPQHF.

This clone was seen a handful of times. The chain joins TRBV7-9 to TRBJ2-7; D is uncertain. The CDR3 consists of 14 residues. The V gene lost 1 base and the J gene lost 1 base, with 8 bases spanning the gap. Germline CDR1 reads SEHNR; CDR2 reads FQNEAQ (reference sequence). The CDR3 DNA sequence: TGTGCCAGCAGCTTAGGCCCTAATTCCTACGAGCAGTACTTC. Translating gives CASSLGPNSYEQYF. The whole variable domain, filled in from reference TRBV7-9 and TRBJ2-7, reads DTGVSQNPRHKITKRGQNVTFRCDPISEHNRLYWYRQTLGQGPEFLTYFQNEAQLEKSRLLSDRFSAERPKGSFSTLEIQRTEQGDSAMYLCASSLGPNSYEQYFGPGTRLTVT.

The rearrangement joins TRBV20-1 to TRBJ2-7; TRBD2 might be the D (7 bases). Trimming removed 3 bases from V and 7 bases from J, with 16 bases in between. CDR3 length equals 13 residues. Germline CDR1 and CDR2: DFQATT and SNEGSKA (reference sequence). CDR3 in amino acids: CSASTGGPVEQYF. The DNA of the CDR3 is TGCAGTGCTAGTACGGGGGGCCCGGTGGAGCAGTACTTC.

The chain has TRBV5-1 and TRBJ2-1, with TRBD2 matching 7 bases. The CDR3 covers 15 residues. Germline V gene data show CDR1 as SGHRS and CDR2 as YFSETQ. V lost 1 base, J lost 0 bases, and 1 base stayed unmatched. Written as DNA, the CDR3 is TGCGCCAGCAGCTTGCGGGGGGACTCCTACAATGAGCAGTTCTTC. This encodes CASSLRGDSYNEQFF.

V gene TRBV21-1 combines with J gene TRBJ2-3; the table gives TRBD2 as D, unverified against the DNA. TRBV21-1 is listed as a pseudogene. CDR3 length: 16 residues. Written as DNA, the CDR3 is TGTGCCAGCAGCAAAGGTAGCGGGGTATTCACAGATACGCAGTATTTT. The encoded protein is CASSKGSGVFTDTQYF.

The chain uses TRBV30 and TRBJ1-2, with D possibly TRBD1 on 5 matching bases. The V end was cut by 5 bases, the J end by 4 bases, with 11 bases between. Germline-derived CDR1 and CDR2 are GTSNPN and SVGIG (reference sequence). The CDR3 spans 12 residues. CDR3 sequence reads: CAWETGTYGYTF. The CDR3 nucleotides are TGTGCCTGGGAAACAGGAACCTATGGCTACACCTTC.

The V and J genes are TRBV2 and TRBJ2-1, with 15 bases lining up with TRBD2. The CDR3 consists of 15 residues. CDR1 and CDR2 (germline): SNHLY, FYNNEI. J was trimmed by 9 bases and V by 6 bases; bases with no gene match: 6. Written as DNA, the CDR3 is TGTGCCAGCAGCGGACTAGCGGGAGGGCCGGGTGAGCAGTTCTTC. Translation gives CASSGLAGGPGEQFF.

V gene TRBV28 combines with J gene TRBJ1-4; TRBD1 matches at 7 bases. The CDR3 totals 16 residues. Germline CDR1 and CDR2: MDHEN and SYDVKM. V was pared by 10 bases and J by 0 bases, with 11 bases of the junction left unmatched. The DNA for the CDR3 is TGTGCCACCAGGGGGAGGGACCTTGCAACTAATGAAAAACTGTTTTTT. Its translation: CATRGRDLATNEKLFF.

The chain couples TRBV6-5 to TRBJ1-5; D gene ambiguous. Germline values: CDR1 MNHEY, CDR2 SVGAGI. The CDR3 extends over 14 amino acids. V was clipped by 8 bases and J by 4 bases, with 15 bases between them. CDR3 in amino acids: CASGPQKGNQPQHF. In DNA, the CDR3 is TGTGCCAGCGGGCCCCAGAAAGGAAATCAGCCCCAGCATTTT.

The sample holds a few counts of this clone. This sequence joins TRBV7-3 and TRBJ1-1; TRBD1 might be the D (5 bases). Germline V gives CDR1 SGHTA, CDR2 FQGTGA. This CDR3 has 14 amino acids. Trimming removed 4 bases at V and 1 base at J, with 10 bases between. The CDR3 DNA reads TGTGCCAGCAGCTCAACAACAGGGAACACTGAAGCTTTCTTT. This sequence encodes CASSSTTGNTEAFF.